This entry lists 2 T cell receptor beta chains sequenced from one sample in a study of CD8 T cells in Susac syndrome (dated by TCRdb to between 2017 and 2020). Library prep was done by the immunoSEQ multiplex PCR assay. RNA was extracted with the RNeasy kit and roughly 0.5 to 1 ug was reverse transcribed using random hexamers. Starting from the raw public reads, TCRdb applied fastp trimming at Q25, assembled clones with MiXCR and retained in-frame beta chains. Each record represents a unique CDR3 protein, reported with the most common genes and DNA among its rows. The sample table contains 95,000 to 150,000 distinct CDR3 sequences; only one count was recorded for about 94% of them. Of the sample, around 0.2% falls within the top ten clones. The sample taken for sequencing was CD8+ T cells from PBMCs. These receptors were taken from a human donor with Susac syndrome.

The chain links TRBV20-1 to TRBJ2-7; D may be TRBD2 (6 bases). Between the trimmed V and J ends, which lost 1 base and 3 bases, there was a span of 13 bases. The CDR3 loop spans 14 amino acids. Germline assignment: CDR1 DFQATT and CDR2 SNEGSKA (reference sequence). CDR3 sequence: CSARAGTADYEQYF. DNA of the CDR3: TGCAGTGCTAGAGCCGGGACTGCGGACTACGAGCAGTACTTC.

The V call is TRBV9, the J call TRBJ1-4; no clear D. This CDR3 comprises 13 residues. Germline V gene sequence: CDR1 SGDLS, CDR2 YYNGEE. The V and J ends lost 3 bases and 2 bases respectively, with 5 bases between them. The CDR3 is CASSGGTNEKLFF. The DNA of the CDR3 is TGTGCCAGCAGCGGAGGGACTAATGAAAAACTGTTTTTT.